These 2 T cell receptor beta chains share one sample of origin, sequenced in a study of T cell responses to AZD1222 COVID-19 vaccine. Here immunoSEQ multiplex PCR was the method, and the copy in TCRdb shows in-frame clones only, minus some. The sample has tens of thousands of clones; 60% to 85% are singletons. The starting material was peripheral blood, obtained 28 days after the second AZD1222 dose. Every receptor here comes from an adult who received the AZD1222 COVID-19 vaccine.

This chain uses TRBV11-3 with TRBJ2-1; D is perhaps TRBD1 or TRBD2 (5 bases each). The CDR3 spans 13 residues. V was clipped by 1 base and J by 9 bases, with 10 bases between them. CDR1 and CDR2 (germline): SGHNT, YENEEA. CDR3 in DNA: TGTGCCAGCAGCTTAGGAGGGGACCGTGAGCAGTTCTTC. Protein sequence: CASSLGGDREQFF.

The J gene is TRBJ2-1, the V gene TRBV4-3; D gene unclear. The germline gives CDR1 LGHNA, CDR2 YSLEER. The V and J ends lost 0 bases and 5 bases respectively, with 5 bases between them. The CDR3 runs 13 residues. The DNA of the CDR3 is TGCGCCAGCAGCCAAGATAGACACAATGAGCAGTTCTTC. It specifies CASSQDRHNEQFF.